A selection of T cell receptor beta chains follows, all from one sample in a study of blood T cell repertoires in COVID-19. Clones were read by immunoSEQ multiplex PCR, and TCRdb kept only the in-frame ones, dropping some. The sample consists of some 30,000 clones, 83% of them appearing once. Sample: peripheral blood. These receptors came from a man in his 70s with active COVID-19. Both conserved end residues are part of each CDR3. The D gene is left open where the match is weak. Only some rows state a clone size, as once, few, many or a class for expanded clones.

J,D,V,size,CDR3,DNA
TRBJ1-5,TRBD1,TRBV7-3,NA,CASSSTGDQPQHF,TGTGCCAGCAGCTCTACAGGGGATCAGCCCCAGCATTTT
TRBJ2-5,TRBD1,TRBV7-6,NA,CASSLAGQVETQYF,TGTGCCAGCAGCTTAGCTGGACAGGTAGAGACCCAGTACTTC
TRBJ2-1,NA,TRBV7-8,NA,CASSLAYSDGSYNEQFF,TGTGCCAGCAGCTTAGCCTACTCGGACGGGAGCTACAATGAGCAGTTCTTC
TRBJ1-6,TRBD1,TRBV4-1,NA,CASSRGAGQGVFLNSPLHF,TGCGCCAGCAGCCGGGGAGCAGGACAGGGGGTCTTTTTAAATTCACCCCTCCACTTT
TRBJ1-2,NA,TRBV6-1,NA,CASSDERLLWGGYTF,TGTGCCAGCAGTGACGAACGACTACTTTGGGGTGGCTACACCTTC
TRBJ1-5,NA,TRBV24-1,NA,CATSEFAQGFLHF,TGTGCCACCAGTGAATTCGCTCAGGGGTTCCTGCATTTT
TRBJ1-2,NA,TRBV28,NA,CASNRPLGGYTF,TGTGCCAGCAACAGGCCCCTGGGGGGCTACACCTTC
TRBJ2-5,NA,TRBV5-1,NA,CASSLSGAGETQYF,TGCGCCAGCAGCTTGTCAGGGGCGGGAGAGACCCAGTACTTC
TRBJ2-7,TRBD2,TRBV3-1/TRBV3-2,NA,CASSRLGATSGHEQYF,TGTGCCAGCAGCCGGTTGGGGGCAACTAGCGGCCACGAGCAGTACTTC
TRBJ2-4,TRBD1,TRBV7-9,NA,CASSSTGVRPYDIQYF,TGTGCCAGCAGCTCGACAGGGGTAAGACCTTACGACATTCAGTACTTC
TRBJ1-2,TRBD1,TRBV7-2,NA,CASSLGGTGRAGYTF,TGTGCCAGCAGCTTAGGGGGGACAGGGCGGGCTGGCTACACCTTC
TRBJ1-3,TRBD1,TRBV3-1/TRBV3-2,once,CASSQAGSGGLSGNTIYF,TGTGCCAGCAGCCAAGCCGGATCAGGGGGGCTCTCTGGAAACACCATATATTTT
TRBJ2-5,TRBD2,TRBV5-1,NA,CASSLSSGPRRETQYF,TGCGCCAGCAGCTTGTCTAGCGGGCCTCGTCGGGAGACCCAGTACTTC
TRBJ2-1,TRBD2,TRBV11-2,NA,CASSLNRAGGFRSYNEQFF,TGTGCCAGCAGCTTAAATAGGGCGGGAGGCTTCCGCTCCTACAATGAGCAGTTCTTC
TRBJ2-4,NA,TRBV11-3,NA,CASSLDWTREGGKNIQYF,TGTGCCAGCAGCTTAGACTGGACCAGGGAAGGGGGCAAAAACATTCAGTACTTC
TRBJ1-3,NA,TRBV5-1,few,CASSRDRPSSGNTIYF,TGCGCCAGCAGTCGCGACAGACCTTCCTCTGGAAACACCATATATTTT
TRBJ2-7,TRBD2,TRBV29-1,NA,CRVVGGGRGGGEQYF,TGCCGCGTTGTCGGGGGCGGGCGCGGGGGGGGCGAGCAGTACTTC
TRBJ2-2,TRBD2,TRBV7-8,NA,CASSLASREGTGELFF,TGTGCCAGCAGCTTAGCATCCCGGGAGGGTACCGGGGAGCTGTTTTTT
TRBJ2-4,TRBD2,TRBV2,NA,CASSVWREAQYF,TGTGCCAGCAGCGTTTGGCGGGAGGCACAGTACTTC
TRBJ1-2,NA,TRBV2,NA,CATRRDINYGYTF,TGTGCCACACGAAGGGACATTAACTATGGCTACACCTTC
TRBJ2-7,TRBD1,TRBV9,NA,CASSVEPGQATYEQYF,TGTGCCAGCAGCGTAGAACCGGGACAGGCTACCTACGAGCAGTACTTC
TRBJ2-3,NA,TRBV29-1,NA,CSPTLTGDTQYF,TGCAGCCCCACATTGACGGGAGATACGCAGTATTTT
TRBJ2-4,NA,TRBV7-9,NA,CASSKTGLRNIQYF,TGTGCCAGCAGCAAGACTGGCTTACGTAACATTCAGTACTTC
TRBJ2-7,NA,TRBV29-1,few,CSVEGRQGKYSGEQYF,TGCAGCGTTGAAGGCAGGCAGGGGAAATATTCGGGCGAGCAGTACTTC
TRBJ1-2,NA,TRBV2,few,CASSEPGENGYTF,TGTGCCAGCAGTGAACCAGGCGAAAATGGCTACACCTTC
TRBJ2-3,TRBD2,TRBV7-6,NA,CASMPRTSGLDTQYF,TGTGCCAGCATGCCTCGGACTAGCGGGTTAGATACGCAGTATTTT
TRBJ2-5,NA,TRBV10-1,NA,CASSPNQETQYF,TGCGCCAGCAGTCCTAACCAAGAGACCCAGTACTTC
TRBJ2-1,TRBD2,TRBV27,NA,CASSLSRGGWDEQFF,TGTGCCAGCAGTTTATCGCGGGGGGGTTGGGATGAGCAGTTCTTC
TRBJ1-3,TRBD1,TRBV5-1,NA,CASSWGGTGLSGNTIYF,TGCGCCAGCAGCTGGGGAGGGACAGGACTGTCTGGAAACACCATATATTTT
TRBJ1-3,TRBD1,TRBV18,NA,CASSPDRGLAGNTIYF,TGTGCCAGCTCACCGGACAGGGGGCTAGCTGGAAACACCATATATTTT